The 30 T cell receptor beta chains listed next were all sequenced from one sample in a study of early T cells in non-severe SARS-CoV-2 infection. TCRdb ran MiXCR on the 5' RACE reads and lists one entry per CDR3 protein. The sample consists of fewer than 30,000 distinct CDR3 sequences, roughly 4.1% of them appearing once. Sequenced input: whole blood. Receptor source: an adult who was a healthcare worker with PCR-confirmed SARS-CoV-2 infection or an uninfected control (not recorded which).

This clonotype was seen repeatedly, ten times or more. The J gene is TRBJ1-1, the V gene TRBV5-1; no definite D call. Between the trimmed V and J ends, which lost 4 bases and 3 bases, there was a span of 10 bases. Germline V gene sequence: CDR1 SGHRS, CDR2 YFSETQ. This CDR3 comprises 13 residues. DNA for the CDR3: TGCGCCAGCAGCACCACGACTGACACTGAAGCTTTCTTT. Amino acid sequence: CASSTTTDTEAFF.

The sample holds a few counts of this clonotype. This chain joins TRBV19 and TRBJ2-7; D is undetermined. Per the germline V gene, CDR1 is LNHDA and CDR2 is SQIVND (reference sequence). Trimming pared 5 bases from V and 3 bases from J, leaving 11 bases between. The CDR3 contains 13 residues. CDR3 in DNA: TGTGCCAGTAGTCCAACTGGGCTCTACGAGCAGTACTTC. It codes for CASSPTGLYEQYF. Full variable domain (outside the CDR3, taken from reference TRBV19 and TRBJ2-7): DGGITQSPKYLFRKEGQNVTLSCEQNLNHDAMYWYRQDPGQGLRLIYYSQIVNDFQKGDIAEGYSVSREKKESFPLTVTSAQKNPTAFYLCASSPTGLYEQYFGPGTRLTVT.

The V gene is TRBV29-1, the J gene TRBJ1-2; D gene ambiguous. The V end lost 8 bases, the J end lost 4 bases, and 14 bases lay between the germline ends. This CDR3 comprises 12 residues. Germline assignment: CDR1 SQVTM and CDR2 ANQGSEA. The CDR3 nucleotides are TGCAGCACAGAAGGCAGTAGCTATGGCTACACCTTC. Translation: CSTEGSSYGYTF.

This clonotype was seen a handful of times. The CDR3 sequence is CASSRTSGGNEQFF. Here the CDR3 DNA reads TGTGCCAGTAGTCGGACTAGCGGGGGCAATGAGCAGTTCTTC. The chain recombines TRBV19 with TRBJ2-1; TRBD2 aligns across 13 bases. Germline V gene sequence: CDR1 LNHDA, CDR2 SQIVND (reference sequence). The CDR3 loop spans 14 amino acids. The V gene end was trimmed by 5 bases and the J gene end by 6 bases; junction bases not matched to a gene: 1.

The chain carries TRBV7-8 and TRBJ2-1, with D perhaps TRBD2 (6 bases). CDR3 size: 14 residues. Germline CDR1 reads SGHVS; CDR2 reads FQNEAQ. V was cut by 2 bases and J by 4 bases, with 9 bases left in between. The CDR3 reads CASSLRRGYNEQFF. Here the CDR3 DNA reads TGTGCCAGCAGCTTACGCCGGGGGTACAATGAGCAGTTCTTC.

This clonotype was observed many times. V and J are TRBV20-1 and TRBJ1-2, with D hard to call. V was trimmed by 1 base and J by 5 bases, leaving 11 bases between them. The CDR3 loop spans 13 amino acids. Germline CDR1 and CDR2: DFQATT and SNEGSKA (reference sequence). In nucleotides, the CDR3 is TGCAGTGCTAGAGTTGCAGTAGGTTATGGCTACACCTTC. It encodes CSARVAVGYGYTF.

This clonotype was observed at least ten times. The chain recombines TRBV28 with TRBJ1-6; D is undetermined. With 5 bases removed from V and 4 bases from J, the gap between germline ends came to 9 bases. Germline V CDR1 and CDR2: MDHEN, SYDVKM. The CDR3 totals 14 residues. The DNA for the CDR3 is TGTGCCAGCAGTGCCCAGAGGTATAATTCACCCCTCCACTTT. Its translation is CASSAQRYNSPLHF.

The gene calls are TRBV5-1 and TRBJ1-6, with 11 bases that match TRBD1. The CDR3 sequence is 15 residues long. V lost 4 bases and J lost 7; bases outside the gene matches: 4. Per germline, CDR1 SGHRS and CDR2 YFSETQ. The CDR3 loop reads CASSGWTGGNSPLHF. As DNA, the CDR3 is TGCGCCAGCAGCGGGTGGACAGGGGGCAATTCACCCCTCCACTTT.

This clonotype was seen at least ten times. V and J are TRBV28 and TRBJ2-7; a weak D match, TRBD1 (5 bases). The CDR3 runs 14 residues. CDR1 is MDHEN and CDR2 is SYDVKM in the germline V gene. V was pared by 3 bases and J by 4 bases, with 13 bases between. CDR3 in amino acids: CASSFGHILYEQYF. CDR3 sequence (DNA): TGTGCCAGCAGTTTCGGACACATCCTATACGAGCAGTACTTC. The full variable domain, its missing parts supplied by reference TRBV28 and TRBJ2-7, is DVKVTQSSRYLVKRTGEKVFLECVQDMDHENMFWYRQDPGLGLRLIYFSYDVKMKEKGDIPEGYSVSREKKERFSLILESASTNQTSMYLCASSFGHILYEQYFGPGTRLTVT.

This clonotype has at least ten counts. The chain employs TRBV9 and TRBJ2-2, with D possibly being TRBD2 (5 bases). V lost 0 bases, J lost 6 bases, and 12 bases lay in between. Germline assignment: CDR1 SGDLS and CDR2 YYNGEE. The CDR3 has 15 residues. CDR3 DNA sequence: TGTGCCAGCAGCGTAGCTACCGGGGAATCCGGGGAGCTGTTTTTT. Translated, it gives CASSVATGESGELFF.

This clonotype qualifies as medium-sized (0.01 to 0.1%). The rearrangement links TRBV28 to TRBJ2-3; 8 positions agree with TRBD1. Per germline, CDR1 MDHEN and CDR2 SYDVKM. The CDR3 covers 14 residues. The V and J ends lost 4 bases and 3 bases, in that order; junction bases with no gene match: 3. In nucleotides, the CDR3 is TGTGCCAGCAGTTCGAGGACAGGGACAGATACGCAGTATTTT. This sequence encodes CASSSRTGTDTQYF.

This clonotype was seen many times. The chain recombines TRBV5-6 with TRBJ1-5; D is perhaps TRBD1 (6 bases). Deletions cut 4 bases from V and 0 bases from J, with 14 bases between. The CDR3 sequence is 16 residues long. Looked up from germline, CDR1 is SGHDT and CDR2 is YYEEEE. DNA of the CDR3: TGTGCCAGCAGCCGCCGGACAGAGCGTAGCAATCAGCCCCAGCATTTT. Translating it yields CASSRRTERSNQPQHF.

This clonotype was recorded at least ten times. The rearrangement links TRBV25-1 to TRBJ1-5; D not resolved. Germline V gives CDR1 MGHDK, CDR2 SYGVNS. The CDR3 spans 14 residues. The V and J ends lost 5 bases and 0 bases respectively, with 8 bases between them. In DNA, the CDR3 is TGTGCCAGCAGTAGGCGGGATAGCAATCAGCCCCAGCATTTT. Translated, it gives CASSRRDSNQPQHF.

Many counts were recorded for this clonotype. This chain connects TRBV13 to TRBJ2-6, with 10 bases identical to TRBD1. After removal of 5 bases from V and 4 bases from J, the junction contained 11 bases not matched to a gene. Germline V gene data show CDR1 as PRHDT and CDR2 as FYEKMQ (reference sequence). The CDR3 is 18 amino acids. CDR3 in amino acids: CASSMWTGGVPGANVLTF. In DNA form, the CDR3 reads TGTGCCAGCAGCATGTGGACAGGGGGAGTACCCGGGGCCAACGTCCTGACTTTC.

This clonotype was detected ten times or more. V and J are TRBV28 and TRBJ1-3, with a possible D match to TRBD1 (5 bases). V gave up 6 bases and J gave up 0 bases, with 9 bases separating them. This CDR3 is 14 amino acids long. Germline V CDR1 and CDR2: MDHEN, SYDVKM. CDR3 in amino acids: CASRTTASGNTIYF. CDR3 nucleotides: TGTGCCAGCAGGACGACAGCCTCTGGAAACACCATATATTTT.

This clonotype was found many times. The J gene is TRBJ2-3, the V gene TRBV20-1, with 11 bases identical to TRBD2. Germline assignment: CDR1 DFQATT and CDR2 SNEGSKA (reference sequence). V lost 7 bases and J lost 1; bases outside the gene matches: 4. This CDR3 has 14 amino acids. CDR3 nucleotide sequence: TGCAGTGGCGCACTAGCGGGGGGCACAGATACGCAGTATTTT. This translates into CSGALAGGTDTQYF.

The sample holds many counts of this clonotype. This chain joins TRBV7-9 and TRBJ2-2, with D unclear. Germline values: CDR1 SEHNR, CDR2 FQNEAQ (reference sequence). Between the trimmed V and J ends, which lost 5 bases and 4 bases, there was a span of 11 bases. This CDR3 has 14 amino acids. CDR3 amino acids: CASSVSEATGELFF. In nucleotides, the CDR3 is TGTGCCAGCAGCGTCTCCGAAGCCACCGGGGAGCTGTTTTTT. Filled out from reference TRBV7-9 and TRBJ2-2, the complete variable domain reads DTGVSQNPRHKITKRGQNVTFRCDPISEHNRLYWYRQTLGQGPEFLTYFQNEAQLEKSRLLSDRFSAERPKGSFSTLEIQRTEQGDSAMYLCASSVSEATGELFFGEGSRLTVL.

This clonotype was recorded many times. CDR3 loop: CSASSSGVGDEQFF. The CDR3, as DNA: TGCAGTGCGAGCTCTAGCGGGGTCGGGGATGAGCAGTTCTTC. The chain links TRBV20-1 to TRBJ2-1, with 9 bases identical to TRBD2. There are 14 residues in the CDR3. The ends lost 6 bases at V and 8 bases at J; junction bases unmatched: 11. Germline CDR1 reads DFQATT; CDR2 reads SNEGSKA (reference sequence).

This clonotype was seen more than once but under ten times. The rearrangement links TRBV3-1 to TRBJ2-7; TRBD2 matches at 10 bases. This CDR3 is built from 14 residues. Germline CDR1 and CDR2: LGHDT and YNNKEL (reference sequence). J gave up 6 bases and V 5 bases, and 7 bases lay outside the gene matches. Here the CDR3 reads CASSISGTSAEQYF. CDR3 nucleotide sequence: TGTGCCAGCAGCATTTCCGGGACTAGCGCCGAGCAGTACTTC.

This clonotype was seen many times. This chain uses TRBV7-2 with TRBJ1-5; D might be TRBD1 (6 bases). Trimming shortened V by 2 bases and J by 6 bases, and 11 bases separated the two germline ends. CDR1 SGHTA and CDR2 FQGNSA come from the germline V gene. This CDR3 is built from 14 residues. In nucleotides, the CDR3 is TGTGCCAGCAGCTTACACGGGGGCGGTCAGCCCCAGCATTTT. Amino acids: CASSLHGGGQPQHF. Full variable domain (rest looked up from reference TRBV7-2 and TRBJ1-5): GAGVSQSPSNKVTEKGKDVELRCDPISGHTALYWYRQSLGQGLEFLIYFQGNSAPDKSGLPSDRFSAERTGGSVSTLTIQRTQQEDSAVYLCASSLHGGGQPQHFGDGTRLSIL.

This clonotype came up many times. CDR3 coding DNA: TGCAGTGCTAGAGATCCGGTGGGGGGCAGCACAGATACGCAGTATTTT. Its translation is CSARDPVGGSTDTQYF. The rearrangement joins TRBV20-1 to TRBJ2-3; D could derive from TRBD1 or TRBD2 (6 bases each). This CDR3 spans 16 amino acids. V was clipped by 0 bases and J by 0 bases, with 13 bases between them. Germline CDR1 and CDR2: DFQATT and SNEGSKA (reference sequence).

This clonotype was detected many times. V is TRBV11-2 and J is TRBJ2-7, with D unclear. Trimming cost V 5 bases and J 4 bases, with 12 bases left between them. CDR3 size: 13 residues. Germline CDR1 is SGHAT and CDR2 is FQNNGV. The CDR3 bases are TGTGCCAGCAGCCCTGGGTGGGGATACGAGCAGTACTTC. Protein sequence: CASSPGWGYEQYF. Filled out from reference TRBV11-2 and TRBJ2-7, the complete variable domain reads EAGVAQSPRYKIIEKRQSVAFWCNPISGHATLYWYQQILGQGPKLLIQFQNNGVVDDSQLPKDRFSAERLKGVDSTLKIQPAKLEDSAVYLCASSPGWGYEQYFGPGTRLTVT.

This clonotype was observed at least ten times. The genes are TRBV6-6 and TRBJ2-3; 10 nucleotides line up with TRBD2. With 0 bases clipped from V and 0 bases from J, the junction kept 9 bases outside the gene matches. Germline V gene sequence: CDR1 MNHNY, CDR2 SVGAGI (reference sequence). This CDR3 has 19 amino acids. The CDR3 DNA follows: TGTGCCAGCAGTTACTCGAGTAAGCGGGGGGGCCTCAGCACAGATACGCAGTATTTT. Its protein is CASSYSSKRGGLSTDTQYF.

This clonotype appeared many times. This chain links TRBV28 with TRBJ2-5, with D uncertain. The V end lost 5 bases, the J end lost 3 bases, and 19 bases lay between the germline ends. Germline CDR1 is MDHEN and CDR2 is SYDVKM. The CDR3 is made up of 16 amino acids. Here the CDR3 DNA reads TGTGCCAGCAGTGGACCGGGCCAACCATGGAAAGAGACCCAGTACTTC. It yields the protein CASSGPGQPWKETQYF.

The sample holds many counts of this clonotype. The CDR3 sequence is CASSSTGTASYEQYF. DNA for the CDR3: TGTGCCAGCAGTTCAACCGGGACAGCAAGTTACGAGCAGTACTTC. V usage is TRBV12-3 or TRBV12-4 and J usage is TRBJ2-7, with TRBD1 identical over 7 bases. The ends lost 4 bases at V and 4 bases at J; junction bases unmatched: 10. This CDR3 has 15 amino acids.

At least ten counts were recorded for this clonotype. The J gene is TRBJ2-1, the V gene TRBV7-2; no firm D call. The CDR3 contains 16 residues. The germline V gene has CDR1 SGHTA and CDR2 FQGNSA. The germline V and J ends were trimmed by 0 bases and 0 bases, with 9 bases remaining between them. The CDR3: CASSLAHSNSYNEQFF. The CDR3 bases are TGTGCCAGCAGCTTAGCACACTCTAACTCCTACAATGAGCAGTTCTTC.

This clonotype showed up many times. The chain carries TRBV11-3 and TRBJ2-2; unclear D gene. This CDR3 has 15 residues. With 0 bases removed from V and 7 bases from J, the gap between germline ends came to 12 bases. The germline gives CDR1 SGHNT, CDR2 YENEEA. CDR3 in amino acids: CASSLDPVSGGELFF. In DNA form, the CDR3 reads TGTGCCAGCAGCTTAGATCCCGTATCCGGCGGGGAGCTGTTTTTT.

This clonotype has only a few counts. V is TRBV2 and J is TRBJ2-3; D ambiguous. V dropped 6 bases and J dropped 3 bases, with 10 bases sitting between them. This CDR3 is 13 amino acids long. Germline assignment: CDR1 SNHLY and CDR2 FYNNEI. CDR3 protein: CASRDGGTDTQYF. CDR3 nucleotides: TGTGCCAGCAGGGACGGTGGGACAGATACGCAGTATTTT.

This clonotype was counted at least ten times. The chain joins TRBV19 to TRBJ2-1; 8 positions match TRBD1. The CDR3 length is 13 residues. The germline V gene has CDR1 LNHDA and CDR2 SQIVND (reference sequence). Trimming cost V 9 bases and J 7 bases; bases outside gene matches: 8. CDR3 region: CASRGTGINEQFF. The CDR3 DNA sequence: TGTGCCAGCAGGGGGACAGGAATTAATGAGCAGTTCTTC.

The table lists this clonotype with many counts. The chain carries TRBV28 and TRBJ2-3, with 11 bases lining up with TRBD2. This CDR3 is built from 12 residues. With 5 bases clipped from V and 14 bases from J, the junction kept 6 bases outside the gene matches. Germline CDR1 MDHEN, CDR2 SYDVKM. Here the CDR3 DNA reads TGTGCCAGCAGTAATGGACTAGCGGGCGCGTATTTT. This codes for CASSNGLAGAYF.